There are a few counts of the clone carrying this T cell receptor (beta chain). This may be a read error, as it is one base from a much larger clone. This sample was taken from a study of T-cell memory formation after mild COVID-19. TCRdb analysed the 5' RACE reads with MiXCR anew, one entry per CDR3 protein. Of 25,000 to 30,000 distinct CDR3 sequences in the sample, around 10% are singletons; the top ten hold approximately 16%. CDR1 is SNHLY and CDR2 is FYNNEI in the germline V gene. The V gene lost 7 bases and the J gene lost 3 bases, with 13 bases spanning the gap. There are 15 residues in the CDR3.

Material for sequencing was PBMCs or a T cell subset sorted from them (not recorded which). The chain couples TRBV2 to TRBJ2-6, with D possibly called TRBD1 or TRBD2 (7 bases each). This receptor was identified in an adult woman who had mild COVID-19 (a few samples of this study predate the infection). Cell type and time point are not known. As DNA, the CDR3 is TGTGCCAGCACCCAGGGGGGGGTTGGGGCCAACGTCCTGACTTTC. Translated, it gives CASTQGGVGANVLTF.